This TCR beta chain is from a study of shared clonotypes between healthy human individuals. Cells designated naive CD8 were CD45RO-negative and were positively selected for CCR7, with terminally differentiated effector memory CD45RA+ cells excluded. The table came from immunoSEQ multiplex PCR; TCRdb's copy has only in-frame clones and leaves some out. The sample holds some 1,900,000 clones, roughly 94% seen once. Of note for this clone: The same CDR3 arises from other DNA sequences in this sample as well.

The germline V and J ends were trimmed by 2 bases and 1 base, with 5 bases remaining between them. CDR1 MGHRA and CDR2 YSYEKL come from the germline V gene. This CDR3 contains 13 residues. The chain employs TRBV4-1 and TRBJ1-1, with D uncertain. This clonotype originated in a young man in good health. The sequenced sample was naive CD8+ T cells sorted from blood. The CDR3 nucleotides read TGCGCCAGCAGCCAAACGTCGAACACTGAAGCTTTCTTT. This gives the protein CASSQTSNTEAFF.